The next 23 T cell receptor beta chains were all read from a single sample in a study of a mutant IDH1 vaccine in newly diagnosed glioma. The time point: week 23, last vaccination. Vaccine doses each comprised 300 ug of mutant IDH1 20-mer peptide, with topical imiquimod. Their antigen targets remain unknown. Sequencing was performed with immunoSEQ multiplex PCR; in TCRdb, only in-frame clones are kept and a portion is missing. The data show 77,000 or so clones, roughly 85% seen once. The source was PBMCs, collected from a glioma patient whose treatment included an IDH1 peptide vaccine. The receptors stem from a woman between 50 and 59 years old with glioma.

V is TRBV5-1 and J is TRBJ2-5; TRBD2 might be the D (6 bases). The germline CDR1 and CDR2 sequences are SGHRS and YFSETQ. Trimming cost V 0 bases and J 4 bases, with 13 bases left between them. The CDR3 is 15 amino acids. This chain's CDR3 is CASSLAAGRLETQYF. The CDR3 nucleotides read TGCGCCAGCAGCTTGGCGGCAGGGAGGTTAGAGACCCAGTACTTC.

The V call is TRBV7-8, the J call TRBJ2-7, with 9 bases fitting TRBD2. The CDR3 covers 13 residues. CDR1 is SGHVS, CDR2 FQNEAQ, per germline. V gave up 4 bases and J gave up 6 bases; unmatched junction bases: 4. CDR3 region: CASSWGLAREQYF. The CDR3 DNA is TGTGCCAGCAGCTGGGGACTAGCTCGCGAGCAGTACTTC.

The chain combines TRBV5-1 with TRBJ2-1; D unresolved. This CDR3 comprises 12 residues. Trimming removed 4 bases from V and 4 bases from J, with 6 bases in between. CDR1 SGHRS and CDR2 YFSETQ come from the germline V gene. DNA for the CDR3: TGCGCCAGCAGCCAGAGTTACAATGAGCAGTTCTTC. Amino acids: CASSQSYNEQFF.

The chain carries TRBV19 and TRBJ2-3; 8 positions match TRBD2. Germline V lookup: CDR1 LNHDA, CDR2 SQIVND (reference sequence). CDR3 length: 16 residues. Trimming removed 6 bases from V and 5 bases from J; junction bases left unmatched: 13. The CDR3 loop reads CASRHPGAGGGDTQYF. For the CDR3, the DNA is TGTGCCAGTAGACACCCGGGGGCGGGAGGAGGAGATACGCAGTATTTT.

The chain uses TRBV14 and TRBJ2-1; 12 bases line up with TRBD2. The length of the CDR3 is 16 residues. Per germline, CDR1 SGHDN and CDR2 FVKESK. V trimming: 3 bases; J trimming: 9 bases; junction bases outside the gene matches: 9. DNA of the CDR3: TGTGCCAGCAGCCAGTTCCTAGCGGGAGGGAGGGGTGAGCAGTTCTTC. Translation: CASSQFLAGGRGEQFF.

The chain carries TRBV10-2 and TRBJ1-2; D ambiguous. The germline V gene has CDR1 WSHSY and CDR2 SAAADI. V was cut by 3 bases and J by 8 bases, with 19 bases left in between. CDR3 length: 15 amino acids. The CDR3: CASSDILTETPGYTF. The CDR3 DNA is TGCGCCAGCAGTGACATACTAACGGAGACGCCCGGCTACACCTTC.

This chain uses TRBV5-1 with TRBJ1-4, with a tentative D call TRBD1 (5 bases). This CDR3 has 14 amino acids. The germline V gene encodes CDR1 SGHRS and CDR2 YFSETQ. V was cut by 1 base and J by 6 bases, with 10 bases left in between. The CDR3 reads CASSLKRGDEKLFF. The DNA of the CDR3 is TGCGCCAGCAGCTTGAAAAGGGGTGATGAAAAACTGTTTTTT.

This clone is a singleton in its sample. This CDR3 is CASRPAGTLV. DNA of the CDR3: TGTGCCAGCAGGCCTGCCGGGACCCTAGTC. The gene calls are TRBV21-1 and TRBJ2-7. TRBV21-1 is marked as a pseudogene. The CDR3 sequence is 10 residues long.

This chain connects TRBV6-6 to TRBJ2-1; D call uncertain. Germline V gene lookup returns CDR1 MNHNY and CDR2 SVGAGI (reference sequence). This CDR3 comprises 12 residues. V was trimmed by 6 bases and J by 6 bases, leaving 9 bases between them. CDR3 sequence reads: CASSSWGNEQFF. The DNA of the CDR3 is TGTGCCAGCAGCTCGTGGGGCAATGAGCAGTTCTTC.

The chain employs TRBV18 and TRBJ2-3; 8 nucleotides align to TRBD1. The germline gives CDR1 KGHSH, CDR2 LQKENI. The CDR3 is 16 amino acids. With V trimmed by 3 bases and J by 3 bases, 8 bases remained unmatched. CDR3: CASSPEWTGNTDTQYF. CDR3 bases: TGTGCCAGCTCACCGGAATGGACAGGGAATACAGATACGCAGTATTTT.

This chain connects TRBV9 to TRBJ2-3; possible D gene TRBD1, 6 bases. CDR1 is SGDLS and CDR2 is YYNGEE in the germline V gene. The CDR3 is 18 amino acids. The V end was cut by 4 bases, the J end by 0 bases, with 21 bases between. CDR3 DNA: TGTGCCAGCAGCCCCAGGGGTTATCATACCACTAGCACAGATACGCAGTATTTT. Translation gives CASSPRGYHTTSTDTQYF.

This clone was found a few times. The CDR3 nucleotides read TGTGCCAGCAGCTCTCGGGTCCTGGGGACTGAAGCTTTCTTT. Encoded protein: CASSSRVLGTEAFF. This sequence joins TRBV9 and TRBJ1-1, with D unresolved. CDR1 and CDR2 (germline): SGDLS, YYNGEE. Trimming took off 4 bases at V and 5 bases at J, with 15 bases between the two ends. The CDR3 has 14 residues.

This chain joins TRBV13 and TRBJ2-7; D gene ambiguous. The germline V and J ends were trimmed by 4 bases and 1 base, with 11 bases remaining between them. The germline gives CDR1 PRHDT, CDR2 FYEKMQ (reference sequence). This CDR3 has 14 amino acids. CDR3 bases: TGTGCCAGCAGCTCGCTTAGAAGTTCCTACGAGCAGTACTTC. It codes for CASSSLRSSYEQYF.

The chain employs TRBV5-1 and TRBJ2-3, with D hard to call. CDR3 length: 15 residues. The ends were cut back, 4 bases at V and 2 bases at J, with 14 bases in the middle. The germline CDR1 and CDR2 sequences are SGHRS and YFSETQ. The CDR3, as DNA: TGCGCCAGCAGCCTGATGAGTGGGCCCACAGATACGCAGTATTTT. It is translated as CASSLMSGPTDTQYF.

In this sample, this clone turned up a few times. The chain combines TRBV15 with TRBJ2-1; TRBD2 agrees at 11 bases. The V gene end was trimmed by 3 bases and the J gene end by 7 bases; junction bases not matched to a gene: 5. Germline assignment: CDR1 LNHNV and CDR2 YYDKDF (reference sequence). This CDR3 comprises 15 residues. The CDR3 nucleotides read TGTGCCACCAGCAGGGGACTAGCGGCCCTTAATGAGCAGTTCTTC. Protein sequence: CATSRGLAALNEQFF.

The chain combines TRBV9 with TRBJ2-3; possible D gene TRBD2, 6 bases. Trimming pared 0 bases from V and 2 bases from J, leaving 13 bases between. CDR3 size: 16 residues. In germline, CDR1 is SGDLS, CDR2 YYNGEE. Written as DNA, the CDR3 is TGTGCCAGCAGCGTAGCGGGGAGCGGGTTCACAGATACGCAGTATTTT. Translation gives CASSVAGSGFTDTQYF.

This chain connects TRBV6-5 to TRBJ1-3; no definite D call. Germline CDR1 is MNHEY and CDR2 is SVGAGI. V gave up 0 bases and J gave up 0 bases, with 9 bases separating them. CDR3 length: 16 residues. Written as DNA, the CDR3 is TGTGCCAGCAGTTACTCGCGGCAGCACTCTGGAAACACCATATATTTT. Amino acid sequence: CASSYSRQHSGNTIYF.

The V gene is TRBV6-6, the J gene TRBJ1-5, with unresolved D. The CDR3 extends over 14 amino acids. V lost 6 bases and J 0 bases, leaving 9 bases between the germline ends. The germline CDR1 and CDR2 sequences are MNHNY and SVGAGI (reference sequence). CDR3 coding DNA: TGTGCCAGCAGGGCCTCCTATAGCAATCAGCCCCAGCATTTT. Translating gives CASRASYSNQPQHF.

V and J are TRBV30 and TRBJ2-3; D remains unclear. V shed 5 bases and J shed 7 bases, with 16 bases lying between them. The CDR3 totals 13 residues. CDR1 is GTSNPN and CDR2 is SVGIG in the germline V gene (reference sequence). CDR3 region: CAWAGSLRNTQYF. Written as DNA, the CDR3 is TGTGCCTGGGCCGGGTCCCTCAGAAATACGCAGTATTTT.

The chain links TRBV7-3 to TRBJ2-2, with D perhaps TRBD1 (6 bases). V lost 2 bases, J lost 7 bases, and 11 bases lay in between. This CDR3 has 14 amino acids. Germline CDR1 and CDR2: SGHTA and FQGTGA. The CDR3 protein is CASSLAGVNGELFF. The CDR3 DNA is TGTGCCAGCAGCTTAGCAGGGGTCAACGGGGAGCTGTTTTTT.

The rearrangement uses TRBV19 and TRBJ2-7, with D perhaps assigned TRBD1 or TRBD2 (6 bases each). CDR3 length: 14 amino acids. CDR1 and CDR2 from the germline V gene are LNHDA and SQIVND (reference sequence). V shed 9 bases and J shed 6 bases, with 21 bases lying between them. CDR3 residues: CASTFRGGGGEQYF. The CDR3 DNA is TGTGCCAGCACATTCCGAGGGGGAGGTGGCGAGCAGTACTTC.

This chain uses TRBV7-9 with TRBJ1-2; 7 nucleotides line up with TRBD1. Germline CDR1 SEHNR, CDR2 FQNEAQ (reference sequence). This CDR3 has 13 residues. With V trimmed by 1 base and J by 7 bases, 3 bases remained unmatched. In nucleotides, the CDR3 is TGTGCCAGCAGCTTAGACAGGGGAAGTGGCTACACCTTC. This encodes CASSLDRGSGYTF.

The chain combines TRBV6-1 with TRBJ1-2; no clear D. Deletions cut 7 bases from V and 4 bases from J, with 13 bases between. The length of the CDR3 is 13 residues. CDR1 is MNHNS and CDR2 is SASEGT in the germline V gene. The CDR3 reads CASTPGYSYGYTF. CDR3 nucleotide sequence: TGTGCCAGCACACCGGGCTACAGCTATGGCTACACCTTC.